These T cell receptor beta chains were read from a single sample in a study of post-analysis software for immune sequencing data. One entry per CDR3 protein, called by TCRdb with MiXCR from the PCR reads. The sample shows hundreds of thousands of distinct CDR3 sequences, 25% to 30% of them seen only once. The sample consisted of blood. All receptors come from a girl between 10 and 17 years old with multiple sclerosis. The CDR3 runs from the conserved cysteine through the conserved F or W. D genes are given only for firm matches. Clone size is not always given. Where it is, it says once, few, many or a class for expanded clones.

v_gene	d_gene	abundance	j_gene	CDR3nt	CDR3aa
TRBV25-1	NA	NA	TRBJ1-1	TGTGCCAGCAGTGCCTTGGGTGAAGCTTTCTTT	CASSALGEAFF
TRBV6-2/TRBV6-3	NA	NA	TRBJ2-1	TGTGCCAGCGTGCGCCGGGACCTTGGTAATGAGCAGTTCTTC	CASVRRDLGNEQFF
TRBV28	NA	NA	TRBJ2-5	TGTGCCAGCAGTTTTCTGGTTTTAGGGGAGACCCAGTACTTC	CASSFLVLGETQYF
TRBV6-1	NA	NA	TRBJ1-2	TGTGCCAGCAGTGAAGAGGTGGGCAGATATTATGGCTACACCTTC	CASSEEVGRYYGYTF
TRBV29-1	NA	few	TRBJ1-2	TGCAGCGTTGAATGGGTCGGCATCTATGGCTACACCTTC	CSVEWVGIYGYTF
TRBV12-3/TRBV12-4	TRBD1	few	TRBJ2-7	TGTGCCAGCAGACAAGGGACAGGGGGCTATTACGAGCAGTACTTC	CASRQGTGGYYEQYF
TRBV20-1	NA	NA	TRBJ2-5	TGCAGTGCTACAAAGGGGACGGGCAGGGACGCGATACAGACCCAGTACTTC	CSATKGTGRDAIQTQYF
TRBV11-2	TRBD1	NA	TRBJ1-5	TGTGCCAGCAGCAACGCAAATCATGGACAGGCGCATTTT	CASSNANHGQAHF
TRBV10-3	TRBD2	many	TRBJ2-5	TGTGCCATCAGTGAGACTAGCGGGAGGGGCGGAGAGACCCAGTACTTC	CAISETSGRGGETQYF
TRBV5-1	TRBD1	NA	TRBJ2-1	TGCGCCAGCAGCTACGGGACAGGGCCCATCAATGAGCAGTTCTTC	CASSYGTGPINEQFF
TRBV12-3/TRBV12-4	NA	few	TRBJ1-5	TGTGCCAGCGAAAGGGACTTCAATCAGCCCCAGCATTTT	CASERDFNQPQHF
TRBV20-1	TRBD2	NA	TRBJ2-7	TGCAGTGCTAGAGATAGTCGGAGACTAGCGGGAGGGCCCCACGAGCAGTACTTC	CSARDSRRLAGGPHEQYF
TRBV4-3	NA	NA	TRBJ1-2	TGCGCCAACAGCCAAGATGACGGATCGGGAGTTGGAGGCTACACCTTC	CANSQDDGSGVGGYTF
TRBV28	NA	few	TRBJ2-4	TGTGCCAGCGGGAGAAAGGGGTGGTACATTCAGTACTTC	CASGRKGWYIQYF
TRBV12-3/TRBV12-4	TRBD1	few	TRBJ1-5	TGTGCCAGCAGTCCGAACTGGGACAGGGAAGGATTTTCGAAACAGCCCCAGCATTTT	CASSPNWDREGFSKQPQHF
TRBV20-1	TRBD2	NA	TRBJ2-7	TGCAGTGCCAGGGCGGGAGAGACTCCCTCCTACAATGAGCAGTACTTC	CSARAGETPSYNEQYF
TRBV29-1	NA	few	TRBJ1-1	TGCAGCGTTGCAGTCATGAACACTGAAGCTTTCTTT	CSVAVMNTEAFF
TRBV5-1	TRBD2	NA	TRBJ2-1	TGCGCCAGCAAGAAGGGTTTGGCGGGGGGATCCTACAATGAGCAGTTCTTC	CASKKGLAGGSYNEQFF
TRBV20-1	NA	few	TRBJ2-5	TGCAGTGCTAGCGCTCGGTCCGGGACAAGGGGAGAGACCCAGTACTTC	CSASARSGTRGETQYF
TRBV5-1	TRBD1	NA	TRBJ1-1	TGCGCCAGCAGCTTGGCGTCCCACAGGACAGGGTTGAACACTGAAGCTTTCTTT	CASSLASHRTGLNTEAFF
TRBV6-2/TRBV6-3	NA	NA	TRBJ2-1	TGTGCCAGCAGCGCCACATTTCAGTGGCGGTTCTTC	CASSATFQWRFF
TRBV20-1	NA	few	TRBJ2-7	TGCAGTGCGCCTCACCCAGGGAGGTACGAGCAGTACTTC	CSAPHPGRYEQYF
TRBV29-1	NA	once	TRBJ1-1	TGCAGCGTTGATGTAGAAGCTTTCTTT	CSVDVEAFF
TRBV2	NA	NA	TRBJ1-5	TGTGCCAGCAGTGGGACACTTCAGCCCCAGCATTTT	CASSGTLQPQHF
TRBV2	TRBD1	NA	TRBJ1-2	TGTGCCAGCACCGGGACAGGGGGCTACTATGGCTACACCTTC	CASTGTGGYYGYTF
TRBV28	NA	NA	TRBJ2-6	TGTGCCAGCAGTTTTGGGACCCCAGAGAGTGGGGCCAACGTCCTGACTTTC	CASSFGTPESGANVLTF
TRBV5-1	TRBD1	NA	TRBJ1-1	TGCGCCAGCAGCTTGGACGGCAGGGGGAGGTGGACGGTAGGTTTCTTT	CASSLDGRGRWTVGFF
TRBV6-6	TRBD1	few	TRBJ2-7	TGTGCCAGCAGTTACTTAGACAGGGTCTACGAGCAGTACTTC	CASSYLDRVYEQYF
TRBV7-2	TRBD1	many	TRBJ2-5	TGTGCCAGCAGCCGGGACAGGACCCTAGAGACCCAGTACTTC	CASSRDRTLETQYF
TRBV7-9	NA	NA	TRBJ1-2	TGTGCCAGCAGACCCGAAGGACGGCTACCTTATGGCTACACCTTC	CASRPEGRLPYGYTF
TRBV3-1	TRBD2	NA	TRBJ2-5	TGTGCCAGCAGCCACCGCGAAGCTGGGACTAGCGGGAGAGAGACCCAGTACTTC	CASSHREAGTSGRETQYF
TRBV20-1	NA	NA	TRBJ2-7	TGCAGTGCTCCTTCTTGGGACAACTCCTACGAGCAGTACTTC	CSAPSWDNSYEQYF
TRBV5-5	NA	NA	TRBJ1-6	TGTGCCAGCAGCTTGGGGCATCTCCCGAATTCACCCCTCCACTTT	CASSLGHLPNSPLHF
TRBV5-1	NA	NA	TRBJ2-1	TGCGCCAACAGCGGTCGGACTGGCAGCAATGAGCAGTTCTTC	CANSGRTGSNEQFF
TRBV7-8	NA	NA	TRBJ1-2	TGTGCCAGCACCGTCGGCGGTTCGAACTATGGCTACACCTTC	CASTVGGSNYGYTF
TRBV6-2/TRBV6-3	NA	NA	TRBJ1-5	TGTGCCAGCAGTTACTCGAGTGGGCAGAGGCCCCAGCATTTT	CASSYSSGQRPQHF
TRBV20-1	TRBD1	NA	TRBJ2-1	TGCAGTGCTAGCGATGGGGACAGGGGCTCCTACAATGAGCAGTTCTTC	CSASDGDRGSYNEQFF
TRBV20-1	NA	NA	TRBJ2-5	TGCAGTGCTGCAGTAGGAGGACAATACGGGCAGTACTTC	CSAAVGGQYGQYF
TRBV5-1	TRBD2	few	TRBJ2-7	TGCGCCAGCAGCTTGCTCAGTAGCGGGAGTTACGAGCAGTACTTC	CASSLLSSGSYEQYF
TRBV29-1	TRBD2	few	TRBJ2-1	TGCAGCGTTGGAACGGGACTAGCGGCATACAATGAGCAGTTCTTC	CSVGTGLAAYNEQFF